This T cell receptor (beta chain) was recovered during a study of cytomegalovirus exposure and HLA in healthy donors. Study outcomes and limitations: Altogether, 170 or so TCR beta chains were recorded as cytomegalovirus-associated.

Profiled with immunoSEQ multiplex PCR; TCRdb holds only in-frame clones, not every one. The top ten clones hold 5.5% to 7% of a sample with about 98,000 clones, more than 75% of them seen once. Notes on this clone: The antigen remains undetermined.

With V trimmed by 2 bases and J by 9 bases, 7 bases remained unmatched. Per the germline V gene, CDR1 is SGHNT and CDR2 is YENEEA. This CDR3 is 15 amino acids long. The clonotype was recovered from a man aged 18 to 29 in good health and CMV-seropositive. This rearrangement joins TRBV11-3 to TRBJ2-1, with TRBD2 matching over 10 bases. Sequencing was carried out using PBMCs. CDR3 DNA sequence: TGTGCCAGCAGCTTACAATTAGCGGGAGGCCGTGAGCAGTTCTTC. It encodes CASSLQLAGGREQFF.